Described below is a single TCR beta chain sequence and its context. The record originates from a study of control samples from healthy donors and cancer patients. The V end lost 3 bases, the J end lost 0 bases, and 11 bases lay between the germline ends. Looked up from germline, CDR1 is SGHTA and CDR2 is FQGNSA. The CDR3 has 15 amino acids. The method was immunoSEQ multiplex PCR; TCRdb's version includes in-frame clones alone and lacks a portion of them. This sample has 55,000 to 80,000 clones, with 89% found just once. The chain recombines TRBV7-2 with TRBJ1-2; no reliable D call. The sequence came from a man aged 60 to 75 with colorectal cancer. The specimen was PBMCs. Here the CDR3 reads CASSFSYVPNYGYTF. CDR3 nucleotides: TGTGCCAGCAGCTTCTCCTACGTTCCTAACTATGGCTACACCTTC.